This T cell receptor beta chain was captured in a study of OX40 agonist ivuxolimab in advanced cancers. Looking at the study overall: Earlier anti-PD-1, anti-PD-L1 or anti-CTLA-4 therapy was permitted; 40% had received some.

Data came from immunoSEQ multiplex PCR; TCRdb stores just in-frame clones and leaves some out. The sample consists of over 25,000 clones, 65% to 90% of them appearing once. Autoimmune disease history or systemic immunosuppression led to patients being barred. Unmatched junction bases numbered 8, after V lost 1 base and J lost 1 base. The CDR3 has 18 amino acids. Looked up from germline, CDR1 is MGHRA and CDR2 is YSYEKL. This clonotype was obtained from an adult with an advanced solid tumor such as melanoma, head and neck, liver or kidney cancer. The starting material was CD4+ or CD8+ T cells sorted from blood, obtained in a trial of the OX40 agonist ivuxolimab. V is TRBV4-1 and J is TRBJ2-1; 9 bases agree with TRBD2. The CDR3 protein is CASSQVPGGGASYNEQFF. CDR3 coding DNA: TGCGCCAGCAGCCAAGTCCCGGGCGGGGGGGCTTCCTACAATGAGCAGTTCTTC.